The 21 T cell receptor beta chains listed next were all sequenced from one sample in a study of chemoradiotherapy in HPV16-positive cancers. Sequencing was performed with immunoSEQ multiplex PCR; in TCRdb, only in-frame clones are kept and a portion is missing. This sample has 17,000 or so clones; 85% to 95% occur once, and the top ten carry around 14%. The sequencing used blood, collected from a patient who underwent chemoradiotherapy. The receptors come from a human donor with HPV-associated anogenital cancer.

This chain's CDR3 is CASSLALGPRTGELFF. In nucleotides, the CDR3 is TGTGCCAGCAGCTTAGCGCTGGGACCTAGAACCGGGGAGCTGTTTTTT. The chain carries TRBV7-9 and TRBJ2-2; TRBD1 or TRBD2 may be the D gene (5 bases each). The germline V gene has CDR1 SEHNR and CDR2 FQNEAQ (reference sequence). The CDR3 runs 16 residues. V lost 0 bases to trimming and J lost 5 bases, with 13 bases between them. Filled out from reference TRBV7-9 and TRBJ2-2, the complete variable domain reads DTGVSQNPRHKITKRGQNVTFRCDPISEHNRLYWYRQTLGQGPEFLTYFQNEAQLEKSRLLSDRFSAERPKGSFSTLEIQRTEQGDSAMYLCASSLALGPRTGELFFGEGSRLTVL.

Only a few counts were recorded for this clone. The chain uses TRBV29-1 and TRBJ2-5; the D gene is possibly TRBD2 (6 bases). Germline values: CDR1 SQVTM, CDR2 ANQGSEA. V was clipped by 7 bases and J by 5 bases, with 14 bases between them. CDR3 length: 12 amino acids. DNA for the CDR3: TGCAGCGGTTACGATGGAGGGGAGACCCAGTACTTC. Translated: CSGYDGGETQYF.

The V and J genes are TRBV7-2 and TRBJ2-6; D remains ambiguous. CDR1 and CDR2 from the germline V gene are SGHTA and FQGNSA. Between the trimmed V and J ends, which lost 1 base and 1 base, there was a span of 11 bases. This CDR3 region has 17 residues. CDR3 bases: TGTGCCAGCAGCTTAGTTAGTCGGGTTTCTGGGGCCAACGTCCTGACTTTC. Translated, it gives CASSLVSRVSGANVLTF.

The CDR3, as DNA: TGTGCCAGCAGGGAACAGGGTTCCTACGAGCAGTACGTC. It is translated as CASREQGSYEQYV. The rearrangement links TRBV2 to TRBJ2-7; D is perhaps TRBD1 (6 bases). The CDR3 loop spans 13 amino acids. Germline CDR1 SNHLY, CDR2 FYNNEI. V was pared by 6 bases and J by 1 base, with 10 bases between.

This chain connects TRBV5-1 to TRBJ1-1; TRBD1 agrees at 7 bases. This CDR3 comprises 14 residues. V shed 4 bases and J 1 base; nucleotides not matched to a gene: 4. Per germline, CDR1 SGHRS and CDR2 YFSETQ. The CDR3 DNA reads TGCGCCAGCAGCCCCGGGACAGAGAACACTGAAGCTTTCTTT. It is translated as CASSPGTENTEAFF.

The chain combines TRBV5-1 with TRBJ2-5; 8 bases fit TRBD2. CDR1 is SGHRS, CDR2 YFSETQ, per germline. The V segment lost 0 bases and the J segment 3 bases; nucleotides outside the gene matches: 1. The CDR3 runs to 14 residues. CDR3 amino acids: CASSLGLAKETQYF. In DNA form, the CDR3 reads TGCGCCAGCAGCTTGGGACTAGCGAAAGAGACCCAGTACTTC.

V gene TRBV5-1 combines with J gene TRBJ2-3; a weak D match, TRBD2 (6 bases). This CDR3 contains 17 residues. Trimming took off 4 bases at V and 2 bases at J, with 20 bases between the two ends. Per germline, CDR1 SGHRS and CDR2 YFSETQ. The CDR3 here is CASSGAADGGHTDTQYF. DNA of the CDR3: TGCGCCAGCAGCGGAGCCGCGGACGGAGGGCACACAGATACGCAGTATTTT.

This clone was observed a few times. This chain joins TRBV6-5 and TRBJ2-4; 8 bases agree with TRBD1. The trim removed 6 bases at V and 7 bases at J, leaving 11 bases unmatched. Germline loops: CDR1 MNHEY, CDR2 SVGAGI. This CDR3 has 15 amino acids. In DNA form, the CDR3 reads TGTGCCAGCAGGACATTATCGACAGGGGAGAACATTCAGTACTTC. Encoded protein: CASRTLSTGENIQYF.

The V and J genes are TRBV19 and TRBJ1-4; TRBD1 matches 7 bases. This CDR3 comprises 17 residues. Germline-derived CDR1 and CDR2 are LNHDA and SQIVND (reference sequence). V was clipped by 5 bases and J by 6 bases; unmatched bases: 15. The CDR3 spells CASSAPKTDRDHEKLFF. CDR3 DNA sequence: TGTGCCAGTAGTGCACCGAAGACAGACAGGGACCATGAAAAACTGTTTTTT.

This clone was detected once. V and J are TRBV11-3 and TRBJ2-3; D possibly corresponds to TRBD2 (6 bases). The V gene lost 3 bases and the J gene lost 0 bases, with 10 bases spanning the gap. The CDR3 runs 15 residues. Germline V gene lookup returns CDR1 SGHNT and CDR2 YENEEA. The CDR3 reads CASSFHGGSTDTQYF. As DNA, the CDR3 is TGTGCCAGCAGCTTCCATGGGGGGAGCACAGATACGCAGTATTTT.

The CDR3 loop reads CASSPSLGQGNYGYTF. CDR3 nucleotides: TGTGCCAGCTCACCTTCCCTAGGACAGGGGAACTATGGCTACACCTTC. This chain links TRBV18 with TRBJ1-2, with 9 positions matching TRBD1. Germline V lookup: CDR1 KGHSH, CDR2 LQKENI. The CDR3 spans 16 residues. The V segment lost 3 bases and the J segment 2 bases; nucleotides outside the gene matches: 7. The entire variable domain, with the rest obtained from reference TRBV18 and TRBJ1-2, is as follows: NAGVMQNPRHLVRRRGQEARLRCSPMKGHSHVYWYRQLPEEGLKFMVYLQKENIIDESGMPKERFSAEFPKEGPSILRIQQVVRGDSAAYFCASSPSLGQGNYGYTFGSGTRLTVV.

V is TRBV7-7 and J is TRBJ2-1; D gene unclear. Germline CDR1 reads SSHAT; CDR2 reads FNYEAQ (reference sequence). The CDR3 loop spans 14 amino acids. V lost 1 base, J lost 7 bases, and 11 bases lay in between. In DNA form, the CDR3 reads TGTGCCAGCAGCTTAGTGTACAGTTCGAATGAGCAGTTCTTC. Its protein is CASSLVYSSNEQFF.

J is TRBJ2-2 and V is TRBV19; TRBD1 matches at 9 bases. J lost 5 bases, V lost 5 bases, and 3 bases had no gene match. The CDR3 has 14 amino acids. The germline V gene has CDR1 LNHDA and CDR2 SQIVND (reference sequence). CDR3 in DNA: TGTGCCAGTAGTGTCGGACAGGGGACCGGGGAGCTGTTTTTT. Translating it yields CASSVGQGTGELFF.

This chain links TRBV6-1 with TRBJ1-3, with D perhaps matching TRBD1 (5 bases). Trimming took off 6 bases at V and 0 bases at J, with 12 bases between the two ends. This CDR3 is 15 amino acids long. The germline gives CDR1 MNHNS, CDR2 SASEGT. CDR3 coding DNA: TGTGCCAGCAGCCGGGACGGACTCTCTGGAAACACCATATATTTT. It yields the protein CASSRDGLSGNTIYF.

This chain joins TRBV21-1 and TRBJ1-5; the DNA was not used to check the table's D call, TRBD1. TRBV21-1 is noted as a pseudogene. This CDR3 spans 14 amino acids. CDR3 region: CASPTASRNQPQHF. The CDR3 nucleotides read TGTGCCAGCCCGACAGCGAGTCGCAATCAGCCCCAGCATTTT.

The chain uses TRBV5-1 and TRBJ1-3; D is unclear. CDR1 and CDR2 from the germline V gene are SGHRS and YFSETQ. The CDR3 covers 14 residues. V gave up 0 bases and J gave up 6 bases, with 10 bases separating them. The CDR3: CASSLGGVENTIYF. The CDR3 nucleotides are TGCGCCAGCAGCTTGGGCGGGGTTGAAAACACCATATATTTT.

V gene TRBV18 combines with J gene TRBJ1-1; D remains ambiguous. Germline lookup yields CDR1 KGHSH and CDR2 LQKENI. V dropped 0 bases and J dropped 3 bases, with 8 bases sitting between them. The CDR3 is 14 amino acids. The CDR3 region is CASSPPSKYTEAFF. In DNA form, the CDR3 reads TGTGCCAGCTCACCACCGAGCAAGTACACTGAAGCTTTCTTT.

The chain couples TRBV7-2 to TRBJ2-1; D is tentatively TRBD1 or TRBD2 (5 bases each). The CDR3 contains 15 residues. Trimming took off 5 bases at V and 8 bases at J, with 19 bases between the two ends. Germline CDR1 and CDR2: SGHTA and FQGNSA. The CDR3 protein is CASSGPGPRGDEQFF. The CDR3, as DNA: TGTGCCAGCAGCGGGCCGGGGCCTCGTGGCGATGAGCAGTTCTTC.

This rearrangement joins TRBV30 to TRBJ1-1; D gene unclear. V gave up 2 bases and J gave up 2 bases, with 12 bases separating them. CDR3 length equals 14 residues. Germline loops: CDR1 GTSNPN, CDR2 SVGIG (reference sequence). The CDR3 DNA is TGTGCCTGGAGTTTCCGGGTCTCTAACACTGAAGCTTTCTTT. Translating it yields CAWSFRVSNTEAFF.

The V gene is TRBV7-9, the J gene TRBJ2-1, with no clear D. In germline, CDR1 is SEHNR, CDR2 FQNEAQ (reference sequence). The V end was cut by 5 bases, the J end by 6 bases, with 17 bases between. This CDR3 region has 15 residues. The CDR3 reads CASSPPDAAINEQFF. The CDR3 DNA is TGTGCCAGCAGCCCCCCTGATGCAGCCATCAATGAGCAGTTCTTC.

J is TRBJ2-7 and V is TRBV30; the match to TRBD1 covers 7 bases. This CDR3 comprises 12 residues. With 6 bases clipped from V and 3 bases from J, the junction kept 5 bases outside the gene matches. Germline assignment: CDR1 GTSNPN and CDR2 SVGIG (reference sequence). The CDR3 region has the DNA TGTGCCTGCGACAGGGACGGCTACGAGCAGTACGTC. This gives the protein CACDRDGYEQYV.